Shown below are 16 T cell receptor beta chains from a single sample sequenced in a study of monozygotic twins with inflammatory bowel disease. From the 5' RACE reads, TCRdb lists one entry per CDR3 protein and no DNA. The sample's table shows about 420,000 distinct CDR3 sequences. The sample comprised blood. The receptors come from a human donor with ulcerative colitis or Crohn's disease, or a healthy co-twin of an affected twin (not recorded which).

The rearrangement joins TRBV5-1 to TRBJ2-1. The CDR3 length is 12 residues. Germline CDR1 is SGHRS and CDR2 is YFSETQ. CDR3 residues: CASSPDHNEQFF.

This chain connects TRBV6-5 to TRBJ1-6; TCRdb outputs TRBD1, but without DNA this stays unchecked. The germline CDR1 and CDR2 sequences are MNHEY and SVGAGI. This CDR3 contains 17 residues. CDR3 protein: CASSYIQGSRGNSPLHF.

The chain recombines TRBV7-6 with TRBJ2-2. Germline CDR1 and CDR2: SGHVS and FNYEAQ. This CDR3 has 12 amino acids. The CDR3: CASSFPTGELFF.

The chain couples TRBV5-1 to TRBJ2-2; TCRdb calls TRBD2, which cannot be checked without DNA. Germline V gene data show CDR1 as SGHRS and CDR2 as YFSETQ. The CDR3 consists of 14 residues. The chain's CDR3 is CASSLAGRTGELFF. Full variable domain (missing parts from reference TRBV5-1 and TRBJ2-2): KAGVTQTPRYLIKTRGQQVTLSCSPISGHRSVSWYQQTPGQGLQFLFEYFSETQRNKGNFPGRFSGRQFSNSRSEMNVSTLELGDSALYLCASSLAGRTGELFFGEGSRLTVL.

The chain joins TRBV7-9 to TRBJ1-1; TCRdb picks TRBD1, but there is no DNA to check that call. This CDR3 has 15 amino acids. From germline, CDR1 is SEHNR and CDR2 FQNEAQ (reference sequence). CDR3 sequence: CASSPGGASGTEAFF.

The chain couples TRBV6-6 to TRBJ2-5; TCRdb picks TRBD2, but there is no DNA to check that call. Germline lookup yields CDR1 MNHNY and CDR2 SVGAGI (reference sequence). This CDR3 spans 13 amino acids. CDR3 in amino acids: CASGLAGAETQYF.

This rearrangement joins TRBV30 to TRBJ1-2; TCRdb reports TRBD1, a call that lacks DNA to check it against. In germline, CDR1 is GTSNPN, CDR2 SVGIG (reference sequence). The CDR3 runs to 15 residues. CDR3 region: CAWNPKPPENYGYTF.

CDR3 loop: CASSFVPFGGPYEQYF. The chain has TRBV27 and TRBJ2-7; TCRdb's D call, TRBD2, is unchecked because there is no DNA. The length of the CDR3 is 16 residues. Germline V CDR1 and CDR2: MNHEY, SMNVEV (reference sequence).

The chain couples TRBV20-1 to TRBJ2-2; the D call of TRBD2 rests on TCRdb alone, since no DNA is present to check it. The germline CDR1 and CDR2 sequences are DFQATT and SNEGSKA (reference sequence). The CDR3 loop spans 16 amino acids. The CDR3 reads CSASLTSGLGGGELFF.

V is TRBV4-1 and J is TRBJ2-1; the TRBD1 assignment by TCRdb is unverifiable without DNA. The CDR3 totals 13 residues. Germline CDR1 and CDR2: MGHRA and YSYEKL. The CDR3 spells CASSPMGVGEQFF.

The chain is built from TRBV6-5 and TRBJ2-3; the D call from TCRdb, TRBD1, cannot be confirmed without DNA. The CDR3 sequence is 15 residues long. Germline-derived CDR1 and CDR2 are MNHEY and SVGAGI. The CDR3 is CASTLRTGYTDTQYF.

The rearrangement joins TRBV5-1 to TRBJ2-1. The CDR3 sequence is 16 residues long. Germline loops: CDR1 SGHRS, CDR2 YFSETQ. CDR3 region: CASSIGTESSYNEQFF.

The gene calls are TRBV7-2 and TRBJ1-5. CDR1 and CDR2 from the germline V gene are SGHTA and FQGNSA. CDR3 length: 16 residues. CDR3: CASSLISRGGNQPQHF.

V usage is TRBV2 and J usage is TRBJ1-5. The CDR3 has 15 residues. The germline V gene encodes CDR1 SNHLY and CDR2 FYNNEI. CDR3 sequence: CASRAEGISNQPQHF.

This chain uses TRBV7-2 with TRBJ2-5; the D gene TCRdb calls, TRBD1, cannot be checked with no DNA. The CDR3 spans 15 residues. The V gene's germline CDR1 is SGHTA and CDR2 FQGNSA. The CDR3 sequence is CASSPRTGGQETQYF.

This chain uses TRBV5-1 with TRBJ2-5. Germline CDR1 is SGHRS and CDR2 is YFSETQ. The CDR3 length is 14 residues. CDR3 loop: CASSLATRKETQYF.